These T cell receptor beta chains were read from a single sample in a study of blood T cell repertoires in COVID-19. Using immunoSEQ multiplex PCR, the repertoire was profiled, and TCRdb retains in-frame clones only, with some absent. This table holds under 300,000 clones, roughly 89% found once. Sequenced sample: peripheral blood. Receptor source: a woman aged 40 to 50 who had recovered from COVID-19. Each CDR3 is given with its conserved first and last residue. The order of the fields is clone size, D gene, J gene, V gene, CDR3 DNA, CDR3 protein. D genes are given only for firm matches. The size entry is marked missing in some rows and otherwise reads once, few, many or a size class.

size: -
D: -
J: TRBJ2-3
V: TRBV12-3/TRBV12-4
DNA: TGTGCCAGCAGTTTAGGTGCGGCGGATACGCAGTATTTT
CDR3: CASSLGAADTQYF

size: once
D: TRBD1
J: TRBJ2-2
V: TRBV4-3
DNA: TGCGCCAGCAGCCAAGGAGGGGACAGGGGTACGGCCGGGGAGCTGTTTTTT
CDR3: CASSQGGDRGTAGELFF

size: -
D: TRBD2
J: TRBJ2-1
V: TRBV7-8
DNA: TGTGCCAGCAGCACCCTTCCGGGACTAGAAGGGTATGAGCAGTTCTTC
CDR3: CASSTLPGLEGYEQFF

size: -
D: -
J: TRBJ2-1
V: TRBV3-1/TRBV3-2
DNA: TGTGCCAGCAGCCAAGGTAGTACCGAGCAGTTCTTC
CDR3: CASSQGSTEQFF

size: few
D: TRBD1
J: TRBJ2-2
V: TRBV4-1
DNA: TGCGCCAGCAGCCCGAAAGCCCCTTCCGGGACAGCGAACACCGGGGAGCTGTTTTTT
CDR3: CASSPKAPSGTANTGELFF

size: -
D: -
J: TRBJ1-2
V: TRBV4-3
DNA: TGCGCCAGCAGCCAATCGCTGGACAGTTCTTATGGCTACACCTTC
CDR3: CASSQSLDSSYGYTF

size: many
D: TRBD2
J: TRBJ2-1
V: TRBV27
DNA: TGTGCCAGCAGTGTGGGAGGGCCTCAACGAGAGCAGTTCTTC
CDR3: CASSVGGPQREQFF

size: -
D: TRBD2
J: TRBJ2-1
V: TRBV6-2/TRBV6-3
DNA: TGTGCCAGCAGCCGAGGACTAGCCGACAATGAGCAGTTCTTC
CDR3: CASSRGLADNEQFF

size: once
D: -
J: TRBJ2-4
V: TRBV5-5
DNA: TGTGCCAGCAGCGATGAGGGCAGGACAAACATTCAGTACTTC
CDR3: CASSDEGRTNIQYF

size: -
D: -
J: TRBJ1-1
V: TRBV18
DNA: TGTGCCAGCTCAGGAGACGAAACGGGTGAAGCTTTCTTT
CDR3: CASSGDETGEAFF

size: few
D: -
J: TRBJ2-5
V: TRBV2
DNA: TGTGCCAGCAGTGAAGCTTGGGCGTGGGAGACCCAGTACTTC
CDR3: CASSEAWAWETQYF